The clone carrying this T cell receptor (beta chain) came up once. Its antigen is not identified. This PCR relied on a set of 60 Vbeta primers and 13 Jbeta primers. This table comes from immunoSEQ multiplex PCR, and its TCRdb copy is limited to in-frame clones, with some not included. This sample carries hundreds of thousands of clones, about 80% of them seen once, and the ten largest clones take 1.5% to 2%. The germline gives CDR1 SGHKS, CDR2 YYEKEE (reference sequence). Trimming took 0 bases from V and 5 from J; bases not matched to a gene: 3. CDR3 length: 14 residues. This entry is derived from a study of cytomegalovirus exposure and HLA in healthy donors. Turning to the study itself: Unique TCRs numbering some 93 million, obtained from HLA-typed donors, made up an early data release.

Whole-study results and caveats: The majority of CMV-associated TCR beta chains were reported as apparently HLA-restricted in a later analysis.

The chain joins TRBV5-5 to TRBJ1-2, with 8 bases matching TRBD1. This TCR was recovered from a male donor in good health and CMV-seronegative. The sample consisted of PBMCs. The CDR3 region is CASSLVTGGYGYTF. In nucleotides, the CDR3 is TGTGCCAGCAGCTTGGTTACAGGGGGTTATGGCTACACCTTC.